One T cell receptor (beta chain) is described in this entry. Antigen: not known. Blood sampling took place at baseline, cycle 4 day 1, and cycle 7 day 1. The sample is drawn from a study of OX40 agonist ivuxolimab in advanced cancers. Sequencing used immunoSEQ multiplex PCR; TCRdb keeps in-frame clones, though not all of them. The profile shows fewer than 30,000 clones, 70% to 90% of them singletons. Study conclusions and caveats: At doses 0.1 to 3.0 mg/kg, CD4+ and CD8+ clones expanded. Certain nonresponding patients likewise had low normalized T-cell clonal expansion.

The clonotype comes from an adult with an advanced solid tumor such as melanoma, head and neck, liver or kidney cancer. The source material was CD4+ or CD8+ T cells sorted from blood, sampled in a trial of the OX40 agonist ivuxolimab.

For the CDR3, the DNA is TGTGCCAGCAGCGCCCTAGGGGGCAGAGGTGGCTACACCTTC. Translation gives CASSALGGRGGYTF. This chain uses TRBV9 with TRBJ1-2; TRBD1 matches 7 bases. The V segment lost 3 bases and the J segment 7 bases; nucleotides outside the gene matches: 9. CDR1 and CDR2 from the germline V gene are SGDLS and YYNGEE. The CDR3 length is 14 residues.